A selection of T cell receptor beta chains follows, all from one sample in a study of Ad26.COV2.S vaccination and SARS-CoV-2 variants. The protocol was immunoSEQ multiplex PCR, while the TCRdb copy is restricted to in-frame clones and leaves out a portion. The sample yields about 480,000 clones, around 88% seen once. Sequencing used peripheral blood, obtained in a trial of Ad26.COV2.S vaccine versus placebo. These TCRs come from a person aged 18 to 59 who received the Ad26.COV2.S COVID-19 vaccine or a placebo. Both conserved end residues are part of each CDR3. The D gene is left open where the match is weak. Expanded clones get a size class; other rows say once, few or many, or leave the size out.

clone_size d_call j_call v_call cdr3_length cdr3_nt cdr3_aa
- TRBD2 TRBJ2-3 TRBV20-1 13 TGCAGTGCTAGTAGCGGGTTCACAGATACGCAGTATTTT CSASSGFTDTQYF
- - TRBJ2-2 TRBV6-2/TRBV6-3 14 TGTGCCAGCAGTTACTCAGGACAGACCGGGGAGCTGTTTTTT CASSYSGQTGELFF
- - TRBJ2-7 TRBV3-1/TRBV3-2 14 TGTGCCAGCAGCCAACAATCCAGGGCTTACGAGCAGTACTTC CASSQQSRAYEQYF
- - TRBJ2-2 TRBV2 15 TGTGCCAGCAGTGCCGACAGGCTGGGCACCGGGGAGCTGTTTTTT CASSADRLGTGELFF
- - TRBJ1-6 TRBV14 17 TGTGCCAGCAGTCTTCGACTCTCGGAGGGCTATAATTCACCCCTCCACTTT CASSLRLSEGYNSPLHF
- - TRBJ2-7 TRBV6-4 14 TGTGCCAGACCGTCCGACGACAGCCTCTACGAGCAGTACTTC CARPSDDSLYEQYF
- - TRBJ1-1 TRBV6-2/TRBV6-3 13 TGTGCCAGCAGTTACAATGGGGACACTGAAGCTTTCTTT CASSYNGDTEAFF
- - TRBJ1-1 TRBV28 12 TGTGCCAGTGGAACAGGGCCGCGTGGAGCTTTCTTT CASGTGPRGAFF
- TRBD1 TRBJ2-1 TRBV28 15 TGTGCCAGCAGTTTAATAGGACAGGGGAGGAGAGAGCAGTTCTTC CASSLIGQGRREQFF
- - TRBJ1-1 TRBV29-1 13 TGCAGCGCTGAGGAAGGAAGGAACACTGAAGCTTTCTTT CSAEEGRNTEAFF
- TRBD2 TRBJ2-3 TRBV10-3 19 TGTGCCATCAGATATCTGTTAGCGGGAGGGCCGCTTGGCACAGATACGCAGTATTTT CAIRYLLAGGPLGTDTQYF
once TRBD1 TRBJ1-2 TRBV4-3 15 TGCGCCAGCAGCGCCGGGGCAGGGGGCGGCTATGGCTACACCTTC CASSAGAGGGYGYTF
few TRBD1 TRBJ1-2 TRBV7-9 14 TGTGCCAGCACCCCTGGGGACAGCCGCTATGGCTACACCTTC CASTPGDSRYGYTF
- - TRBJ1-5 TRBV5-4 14 TGTGCCAGCAGCCTGAATGGGGACAATCAGCCCCAGCATTTT CASSLNGDNQPQHF
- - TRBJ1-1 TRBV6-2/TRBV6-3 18 TGTGCCAGCAGTTACGGTTGGCAGGGAAGCACCGCGAACACTGAAGCTTTCTTT CASSYGWQGSTANTEAFF
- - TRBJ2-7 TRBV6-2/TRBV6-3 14 TGTGCCAGCAGCCGACGGTCAGGGACCTACGAGCAGTACTTC CASSRRSGTYEQYF
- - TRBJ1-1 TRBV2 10 TGTGCCAGCAGTGAATCTGAAGCTTTCTTT CASSESEAFF
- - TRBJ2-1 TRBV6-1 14 TGTGCCAGCAGTGAAATTCGGAGCTACAATGAGCAGTTCTTC CASSEIRSYNEQFF
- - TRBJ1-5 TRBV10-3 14 TGTGCCATCAGTGAGTCGGGAAGCAATCAGCCCCAGCATTTT CAISESGSNQPQHF
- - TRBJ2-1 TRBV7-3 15 TGTGCCAGCAGCCCCCGACTAGGAGGAAGGAATGAGCAGTTCTTC CASSPRLGGRNEQFF
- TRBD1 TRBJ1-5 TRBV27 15 TGTGCCAGCAGAAGGGACAGGGGGAGCAATCAGCCCCAGCATTTT CASRRDRGSNQPQHF
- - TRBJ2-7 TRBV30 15 TGTGCCTGGAGTGCACCGGGACGGATCTCCTACGAGCAGTACTTC CAWSAPGRISYEQYF
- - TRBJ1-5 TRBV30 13 TGTGCCTGGAATGGGGGCGGCAATCAGCCCCAGCATTTT CAWNGGGNQPQHF
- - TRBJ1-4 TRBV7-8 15 TGTGCCAGCAGCTTATCAGGGAATCAGGTTGAAAAACTGTTTTTT CASSLSGNQVEKLFF
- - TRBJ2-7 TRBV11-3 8 TGTGCCATAGACGAGCAGTACTTC CAIDEQYF
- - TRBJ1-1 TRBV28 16 TGTGCCAGCATTCTATGGTCAGGGAGGATGAACACTGAAGCTTTCTTT CASILWSGRMNTEAFF